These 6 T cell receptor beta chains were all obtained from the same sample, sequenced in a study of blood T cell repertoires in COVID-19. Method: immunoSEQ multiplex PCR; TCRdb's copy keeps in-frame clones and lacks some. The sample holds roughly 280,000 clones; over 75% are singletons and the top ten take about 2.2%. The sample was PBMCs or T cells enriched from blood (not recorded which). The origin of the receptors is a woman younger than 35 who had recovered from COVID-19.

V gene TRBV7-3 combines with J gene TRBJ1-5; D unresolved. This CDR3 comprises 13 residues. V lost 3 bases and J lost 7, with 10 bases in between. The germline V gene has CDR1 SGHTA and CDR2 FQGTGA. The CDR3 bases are TGTGCCAGCAGCTTTAGGTCGGGACAGCCCCAGCATTTT. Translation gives CASSFRSGQPQHF.

CDR3 bases: TGCGCCAGCAGCTCTCTAGCGGGGGGGGTCGAAGAGACCCAGTACTTC. Amino acids: CASSSLAGGVEETQYF. This chain connects TRBV5-1 to TRBJ2-5, with TRBD2 matching 12 bases. J gave up 3 bases and V 3 bases, and 6 bases lay outside the gene matches. The CDR3 runs 16 residues. Per the germline V gene, CDR1 is SGHRS and CDR2 is YFSETQ.

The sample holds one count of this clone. CDR3 amino acids: CASSTGTPQYF. In DNA form, the CDR3 reads TGTGCCAGCAGTACGGGGACTCCGCAGTACTTC. The V and J genes are TRBV6-2 or TRBV6-3 and TRBJ2-7; D possibly corresponds to TRBD2 (6 bases). This CDR3 comprises 11 residues. CDR1 is MNHEY, CDR2 SVGEGT, per germline. Trimming removed 5 bases at V and 9 bases at J, with 11 bases between.

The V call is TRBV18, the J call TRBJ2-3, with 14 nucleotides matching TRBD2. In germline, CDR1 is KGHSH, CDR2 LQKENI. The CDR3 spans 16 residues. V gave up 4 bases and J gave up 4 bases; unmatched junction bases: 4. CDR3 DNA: TGTGCCAGCTCACGAGGACTAGCGGGGGGACCAGATACGCAGTATTTT. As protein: CASSRGLAGGPDTQYF. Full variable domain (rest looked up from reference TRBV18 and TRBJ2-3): NAGVMQNPRHLVRRRGQEARLRCSPMKGHSHVYWYRQLPEEGLKFMVYLQKENIIDESGMPKERFSAEFPKEGPSILRIQQVVRGDSAAYFCASSRGLAGGPDTQYFGPGTRLTVL.

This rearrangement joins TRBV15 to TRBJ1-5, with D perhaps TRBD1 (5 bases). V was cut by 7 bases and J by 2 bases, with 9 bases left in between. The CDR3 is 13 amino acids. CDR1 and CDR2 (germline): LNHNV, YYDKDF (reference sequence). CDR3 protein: CATNQGGNQPQHF. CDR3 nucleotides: TGTGCCACCAATCAGGGTGGCAATCAGCCCCAGCATTTT.

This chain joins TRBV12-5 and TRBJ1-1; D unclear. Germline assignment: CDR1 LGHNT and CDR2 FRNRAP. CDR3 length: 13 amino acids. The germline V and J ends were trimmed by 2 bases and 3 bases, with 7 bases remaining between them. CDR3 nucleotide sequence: TGTGCTAGTGGTTTGTACGCGGACACTGAAGCTTTCTTT. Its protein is CASGLYADTEAFF.